Presented here are 6 T cell receptor beta chains from one specimen sequenced in a study of CD8 T cells in ankylosing spondylitis. TCRdb analysed the 5' RACE reads with MiXCR anew, one entry per CDR3 protein. This sample yields about 260,000 distinct CDR3 sequences, of which 20% are seen a single time; roughly 8% belongs to the top ten. Input material: blood, either unsorted or a sorted T cell fraction (not recorded which). Receptors were obtained from a male donor with ankylosing spondylitis or in good health (not recorded which).

Many counts were recorded for this clonotype. For the CDR3, the DNA is TGTGCCATCAGTGAGTATCCTAGCAATCAGCCCCAGCATTTT. Translated: CAISEYPSNQPQHF. The gene calls are TRBV10-3 and TRBJ1-5; no firm D call. CDR3 length: 14 amino acids. The germline CDR1 and CDR2 sequences are ENHRY and SYGVKD. The V gene lost 1 base and the J gene lost 0 bases, with 4 bases spanning the gap.

This clonotype was counted between two and nine times. The chain carries TRBV29-1 and TRBJ2-2; D remains unclear. The V end lost 3 bases, the J end lost 3 bases, and 5 bases lay between the germline ends. The germline V gene has CDR1 SQVTM and CDR2 ANQGSEA. This CDR3 region has 12 residues. The CDR3 spells CSVDRDTGELFF. The CDR3 nucleotides are TGCAGCGTTGACCGGGACACCGGGGAGCTGTTTTTT.

This clonotype was recorded many times. The chain has TRBV6-1 and TRBJ2-1, with 11 positions matching TRBD1. The germline V gene has CDR1 MNHNS and CDR2 SASEGT. The CDR3 is 15 residues long. V lost 6 bases and J lost 5; bases outside the gene matches: 6. CDR3 coding DNA: TGTGCCAGCAGCCTCGGGGGACAGGGGGACAATGAGCAGTTCTTC. It is translated as CASSLGGQGDNEQFF.

This clonotype has more than one count but fewer than ten. The gene calls are TRBV6-4 and TRBJ2-2, with TRBD1 identical over 10 bases. The CDR3 covers 16 residues. Germline V CDR1 and CDR2: MRHNA, SNTAGT. V was clipped by 2 bases and J by 5 bases; unmatched bases: 5. CDR3 nucleotides: TGTGCCAGCAGTGACACGCCGGGACAGGGGACCGGGGAGCTGTTTTTT. Translating it yields CASSDTPGQGTGELFF.

In its sample, this clonotype was seen a few times. The chain recombines TRBV7-2 with TRBJ2-1; D uncertain. Germline CDR1 is SGHTA and CDR2 is FQGNSA. Between the trimmed V and J ends, which lost 5 bases and 4 bases, there was a span of 9 bases. The CDR3 sequence is 13 residues long. The CDR3 sequence: CASSDGPYNEQFF. The CDR3, as DNA: TGTGCCAGCAGCGACGGCCCGTACAATGAGCAGTTCTTC.

This clonotype was observed a handful of times. The chain uses TRBV4-2 and TRBJ1-3; D unresolved. The germline V gene encodes CDR1 LGHNA and CDR2 YNFKEQ. The CDR3 is made up of 16 amino acids. The V and J ends lost 0 bases and 0 bases respectively, with 9 bases between them. CDR3 DNA: TGTGCCAGCAGCCAAGATCGATCCAACTCTGGAAACACCATATATTTT. Protein sequence: CASSQDRSNSGNTIYF.